One sample yielded the 7 T cell receptor beta chains listed below, sequenced in a study of T cells in Graves' hyperthyroidism and ophthalmopathy (dated by TCRdb to the late 2010s). The library was built by means of multiplex PCR. Reads for this sample came from an Illumina HiSeq 2000. TCR beta CDR3 regions were amplified from RNA transcripts. A first-round RT-PCR of the TCR CDR3 used the HTBI primer set with the Qiagen OneStep RT-PCR kit. In-frame beta chains were kept once TCRdb had trimmed the public reads at Q25 with fastp and called clones with MiXCR. For every CDR3 protein sequence, its rows merge into one entry that carries the most common genes and DNA. The sample yields approximately 480,000 distinct CDR3 sequences; around 21% were counted once. The top ten clones comprise approximately 25% of the sample. Sequencing was performed on blood. The source is a man aged 18 to 30 with Graves' hyperthyroidism.

This clonotype was detected a few times. J is TRBJ2-2 and V is TRBV12-3 or TRBV12-4; 7 bases map to TRBD2. The trim removed 10 bases at V and 5 bases at J, leaving 10 bases unmatched. The CDR3 sequence is 14 residues long. CDR3 bases: TGTGCCACCAGGTGGAGCGGGACTACCGGGGAGCTGTTTTTT. Amino acids: CATRWSGTTGELFF.

J is TRBJ2-5 and V is TRBV6-2 or TRBV6-3; tentatively, D is TRBD1 (6 bases). CDR3 length equals 15 residues. CDR1 is MNHEY, CDR2 SVGEGT, per germline. Trimming took 2 bases from V and 4 from J, leaving 14 bases between them. CDR3 residues: CASSYEVGAGETQYF. The CDR3 DNA sequence: TGTGCCAGCAGTTACGAGGTGGGGGCCGGAGAGACCCAGTACTTC.

The table lists this clonotype with many counts. J is TRBJ2-7 and V is TRBV6-5; possible D gene TRBD1, 6 bases. V was shortened by 6 bases and J by 3 bases, with 15 bases between the two germline ends. Germline CDR1 is MNHEY and CDR2 is SVGAGI. The CDR3 totals 14 residues. The CDR3 bases are TGTGCCAGCAGGACAGGTGGGGATCTCTACGAGCAGTACTTC. Amino acid sequence: CASRTGGDLYEQYF.

This clonotype was recorded a few times. DNA of the CDR3: TGCGCCAGCAGCCCCGGTACTCCGGGGGGCTACGAGCAGTACTTC. Amino acids: CASSPGTPGGYEQYF. The rearrangement joins TRBV4-1 to TRBJ2-7; 7 nucleotides agree with TRBD2. With V trimmed by 4 bases and J by 3 bases, 9 bases remained unmatched. The CDR3 sequence is 15 residues long. The germline CDR1 and CDR2 sequences are MGHRA and YSYEKL.

The chain uses TRBV7-9 and TRBJ2-2; D unresolved. The CDR3 sequence is 13 residues long. Trimming stripped 2 bases from V and 7 bases from J, with 8 bases between. CDR1 and CDR2 from the germline V gene are SEHNR and FQNEAQ (reference sequence). CDR3 in amino acids: CASSLSLNGELFF. DNA of the CDR3: TGTGCCAGCAGCTTATCTCTCAACGGGGAGCTGTTTTTT.

This clonotype has at least ten counts. The chain carries TRBV28 and TRBJ1-2; tentative D call: TRBD1 (5 bases). V was shortened by 4 bases and J by 4 bases, with 13 bases between the two germline ends. There are 14 residues in the CDR3. Germline CDR1 MDHEN, CDR2 SYDVKM. The CDR3 sequence is CASSWVSRAYGYTF. DNA of the CDR3: TGTGCCAGCAGTTGGGTGAGCAGGGCCTATGGCTACACCTTC.

At least ten counts were recorded for this clonotype. The chain is built from TRBV12-3 or TRBV12-4 and TRBJ1-3; D remains unclear. The ends were cut back, 3 bases at V and 8 bases at J, with 8 bases in the middle. The CDR3 has 12 amino acids. This CDR3 is CASSLPGDTIYF. The CDR3 coding sequence is TGTGCCAGCAGTTTGCCGGGTGACACCATATATTTT.